This TCR beta chain came from a study of a mutant IDH1 vaccine in newly diagnosed glioma. The study, taken as a whole, reports: Pseudoprogression seemed unrelated to changes in top peripheral T cell clonotypes.

Time point defined: week 11, during vaccination. Every vaccine dose comprised 300 ug of mutant IDH1 20-mer peptide plus topical imiquimod. Every donor had a new WHO grade 3 or 4 astrocytoma that was IDH1-mutant, with loss of nuclear ATRX. Some clones are missing from TCRdb's copy, which holds only in-frame ones; the method was immunoSEQ multiplex PCR. The sample contains fewer than 65,000 clones, under 90% of which appear only once. V was shortened by 0 bases and J by 7 bases, with 9 bases between the two germline ends. Germline assignment: CDR1 LNHDA and CDR2 SQIVND (reference sequence). This CDR3 spans 13 amino acids. On this clone itself: Its specificity is not known.

The chain joins TRBV19 to TRBJ1-2; D unclear. This material consisted of PBMCs, taken from a glioma patient whose treatment included an IDH1 peptide vaccine. This clonotype originated in a middle-aged man with glioma. The CDR3 region is CASSIDLVRGYTF. CDR3 bases: TGTGCCAGTAGTATAGATTTGGTTCGTGGCTACACCTTC.